These 15 T cell receptor beta chains were sequenced from one sample in a study of blood T cells in healthy people across ages. A sample-barcoded 5' primer and a J-beta primer mix were used in a second PCR of roughly 7 to 12 cycles. TCRdb independently ran MiXCR on the 5' RACE reads; one entry per CDR3 protein. The sample records over 750,000 distinct CDR3 sequences, roughly 25% being singletons. These same records also appear under a second study, on T cells of mothers and their children.

Material: blood. The receptor set was obtained from a boy under 18 in good health.

This clonotype was detected only a few times. The chain is built from TRBV15 and TRBJ2-4; TRBD2 matches 10 bases. Germline-derived CDR1 and CDR2 are LNHNV and YYDKDF (reference sequence). The CDR3 spans 16 residues. The V and J ends lost 0 bases and 7 bases, in that order; junction bases with no gene match: 6. The CDR3 region has the DNA TGTGCCACCAGCAGAGATCTTGGGACTAGCGTCAACATTCAGTACTTC. Translation gives CATSRDLGTSVNIQYF.

In its sample, this clonotype was seen a few times. The V and J genes are TRBV3-1 and TRBJ2-1, with 7 bases matching TRBD2. The CDR3 loop spans 13 amino acids. CDR1 LGHDT and CDR2 YNNKEL come from the germline V gene (reference sequence). Trimming removed 4 bases from V and 10 bases from J; junction bases left unmatched: 7. The CDR3, as DNA: TGTGCCAGCAGCCGGGGGGGGACTATGGAGCAGTTCTTC. Its translation: CASSRGGTMEQFF.

The chain recombines TRBV11-2 with TRBJ2-1, with TRBD2 matching 9 bases. The V segment lost 3 bases and the J segment 4 bases; nucleotides outside the gene matches: 7. The germline gives CDR1 SGHAT, CDR2 FQNNGV. CDR3 length: 16 amino acids. This chain's CDR3 is CASSLTGTSQYNEQFF. The CDR3 DNA is TGTGCCAGCAGCTTGACCGGGACTAGCCAATACAATGAGCAGTTCTTC.

The J gene is TRBJ1-2, the V gene TRBV5-6; possible D gene TRBD1, 5 bases. CDR1 and CDR2 (germline): SGHDT, YYEEEE. Trimming left V 0 bases short and J 5 bases short, with 11 bases between. The CDR3 is 14 amino acids. CDR3 bases: TGTGCCAGCAGCTTGGTTGACAGTCCATATGGCTACACCTTC. Residues: CASSLVDSPYGYTF.

The genes are TRBV6-2 or TRBV6-3 and TRBJ2-1; the D is unclear. Germline lookup yields CDR1 MNHEY and CDR2 SVGEGT. The CDR3 is 17 residues long. The V end lost 7 bases, the J end lost 0 bases, and 19 bases lay between the germline ends. CDR3 nucleotide sequence: TGTGCCAGCAATAAGTACAATTACGAGAGCTCCTACAATGAGCAGTTCTTC. Residues: CASNKYNYESSYNEQFF.

The gene calls are TRBV20-1 and TRBJ2-1; 7 bases map to TRBD2. The length of the CDR3 is 14 residues. Germline CDR1 DFQATT, CDR2 SNEGSKA (reference sequence). Trimming at V came to 0 bases and at J to 6 bases, leaving 5 bases not matched to a gene. The chain's CDR3 is CSARDIRTSNEQFF. CDR3 in DNA: TGCAGTGCTAGAGATATTAGGACTAGCAATGAGCAGTTCTTC.

In this sample, this clonotype turned up a few times. The chain has TRBV7-9 and TRBJ1-4; 10 bases align to TRBD1. This CDR3 contains 15 residues. With V trimmed by 5 bases and J by 4 bases, 4 bases remained unmatched. Germline loops: CDR1 SEHNR, CDR2 FQNEAQ (reference sequence). CDR3 in DNA: TGTGCCAGCAGCCGGGGACAGGGGTTTAATGAAAAACTGTTTTTT. Residues: CASSRGQGFNEKLFF.

This chain joins TRBV20-1 and TRBJ2-1; 8 nucleotides line up with TRBD2. CDR1 DFQATT and CDR2 SNEGSKA come from the germline V gene (reference sequence). Trimming took 0 bases from V and 2 from J; bases not matched to a gene: 0. The CDR3 has 14 amino acids. DNA of the CDR3: TGCAGTGCTAGAGAAGCGGGAGCCTACAATGAGCAGTTCTTC. This gives the protein CSAREAGAYNEQFF.

The chain combines TRBV10-3 with TRBJ1-2, with 9 nucleotides matching TRBD1. Per the germline V gene, CDR1 is ENHRY and CDR2 is SYGVKD. The CDR3 extends over 14 amino acids. Germline trimming cut 8 bases from V and 6 bases from J; bases unmatched to any gene: 10. The CDR3 here is CAIGDRAFGNGYTF. The CDR3 DNA follows: TGTGCCATCGGGGACAGGGCTTTCGGCAATGGCTACACCTTC.

With respect to this clonotype: A junction end diverges from the germline sequence, so it may reflect a read error. V usage is TRBV27 and J usage is TRBJ2-7; no clear D gene. The CDR3 extends over 15 amino acids. Germline loops: CDR1 MNHEY, CDR2 SMNVEV (reference sequence). The CDR3 loop reads CASSLSWSGSYEQYF. CDR3 DNA sequence: TGTGCCAGCAGTCTATCGTGGAGTGGTTCGTACGAGCAGTACTTC.

This clonotype has just a few counts. The rearrangement links TRBV5-6 to TRBJ2-3; D is uncertain. The length of the CDR3 is 16 residues. V was cut by 1 base and J by 2 bases, with 14 bases left in between. CDR1 is SGHDT and CDR2 is YYEEEE in the germline V gene. The CDR3, as DNA: TGTGCCAGCAGCTTGATGTTTGGATCTCTCACAGATACGCAGTATTTT. This translates into CASSLMFGSLTDTQYF.

V and J are TRBV28 and TRBJ2-5, with D uncertain. CDR1 is MDHEN, CDR2 SYDVKM, per germline. This CDR3 comprises 13 residues. Trimming cost V 4 bases and J 0 bases, with 6 bases left between them. CDR3 bases: TGTGCCAGCAGTTGGCCAGACCAAGAGACCCAGTACTTC. Amino acid sequence: CASSWPDQETQYF.

This clonotype was seen a few times. The chain recombines TRBV4-2 with TRBJ1-2, with D unresolved. Trimming removed 0 bases from V and 4 bases from J, with 9 bases in between. Per germline, CDR1 LGHNA and CDR2 YNFKEQ. CDR3 length: 14 residues. CDR3 amino acids: CASSQEARLYGYTF. CDR3 nucleotide sequence: TGTGCCAGCAGCCAAGAGGCCAGGCTCTATGGCTACACCTTC.

This clonotype came up a few times. The chain joins TRBV11-3 to TRBJ2-1; 10 nucleotides line up with TRBD2. The CDR3 loop spans 18 amino acids. V shed 5 bases, J shed 4 bases, and the junction held 14 bases outside the gene matches. Germline V gene lookup returns CDR1 SGHNT and CDR2 YENEEA. The CDR3 loop reads CASSPGWVAGGRYNEQFF. The DNA of the CDR3 is TGTGCCAGCAGCCCTGGCTGGGTAGCGGGGGGCCGATACAATGAGCAGTTCTTC.

The CDR3: CASTNPGLAKNIQYF. DNA for the CDR3: TGTGCCAGCACCAACCCCGGGTTAGCCAAAAACATTCAGTACTTC. The V call is TRBV13, the J call TRBJ2-4, with D hard to call. CDR1 and CDR2 from the germline V gene are PRHDT and FYEKMQ (reference sequence). The CDR3 is 15 residues long. V lost 7 bases, J lost 0 bases, and 13 bases lay in between.